The next 5 T cell receptor beta chains were all read from a single sample in a study of blood T cell repertoires in COVID-19. Method: immunoSEQ multiplex PCR; TCRdb's copy keeps in-frame clones and lacks some. The table has about 83,000 clones, roughly nine tenths seen once. Sample: peripheral blood. The receptors derive from a woman between 50 and 59 years old with active or convalescent COVID-19.

The chain employs TRBV5-1 and TRBJ1-1; D ambiguous. Germline V gives CDR1 SGHRS, CDR2 YFSETQ. The CDR3 runs 12 residues. The germline V and J ends were trimmed by 5 bases and 7 bases, with 12 bases remaining between them. The CDR3 sequence is CASSQIASEAFF. Written as DNA, the CDR3 is TGCGCCAGCAGTCAAATAGCCAGTGAAGCTTTCTTT.

This clone came up once. This chain links TRBV2 with TRBJ2-7; TRBD1 aligns across 9 bases. Looked up from germline, CDR1 is SNHLY and CDR2 is FYNNEI. With V trimmed by 6 bases and J by 5 bases, 14 bases remained unmatched. The CDR3 covers 16 residues. The CDR3 region is CASSEIGTGRSNEQYF. In DNA, the CDR3 is TGTGCCAGCAGCGAAATCGGGACAGGGAGATCGAACGAGCAGTACTTC.

The V call is TRBV11-2, the J call TRBJ1-6, with D perhaps matching TRBD1 (6 bases). V lost 5 bases, J lost 1 base, and 12 bases lay in between. This CDR3 spans 16 amino acids. Per the germline V gene, CDR1 is SGHAT and CDR2 is FQNNGV. CDR3 in amino acids: CASSPDSESYNSPLHF. In nucleotides, the CDR3 is TGTGCCAGCAGCCCGGACAGTGAATCCTATAATTCACCCCTCCACTTT.

The chain uses TRBV5-6 and TRBJ1-2; D is uncertain. V was shortened by 3 bases and J by 4 bases, with 4 bases between the two germline ends. Germline values: CDR1 SGHDT, CDR2 YYEEEE. There are 11 residues in the CDR3. This chain's CDR3 is CASSSRYGYTF. The CDR3 nucleotides are TGTGCCAGCAGCTCTCGCTATGGCTACACCTTC.

The chain recombines TRBV6-2 or TRBV6-3 with TRBJ2-7; maybe TRBD1 (6 bases). The germline gives CDR1 MNHEY, CDR2 SVGEGT. V lost 6 bases, J lost 2 bases, and 17 bases lay in between. The CDR3 is 15 amino acids. The CDR3 DNA reads TGTGCCAGCAGCAACGAGAGGACAGTGCCCTACGAGCAGTACTTC. It yields the protein CASSNERTVPYEQYF.